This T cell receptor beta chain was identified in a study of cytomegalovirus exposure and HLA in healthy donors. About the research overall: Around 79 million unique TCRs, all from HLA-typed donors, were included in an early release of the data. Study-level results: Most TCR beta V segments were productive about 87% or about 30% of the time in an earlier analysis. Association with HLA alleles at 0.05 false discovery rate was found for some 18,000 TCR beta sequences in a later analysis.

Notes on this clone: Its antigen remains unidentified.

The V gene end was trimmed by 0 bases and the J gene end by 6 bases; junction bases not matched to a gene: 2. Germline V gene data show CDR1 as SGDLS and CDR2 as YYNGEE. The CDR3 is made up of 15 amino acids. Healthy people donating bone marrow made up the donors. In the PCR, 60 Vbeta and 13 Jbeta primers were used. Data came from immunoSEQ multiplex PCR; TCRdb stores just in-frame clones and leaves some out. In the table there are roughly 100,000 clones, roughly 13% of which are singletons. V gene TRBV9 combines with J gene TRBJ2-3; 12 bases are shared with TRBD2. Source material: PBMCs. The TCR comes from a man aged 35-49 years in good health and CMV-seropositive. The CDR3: CASSVATSGSDTQYF. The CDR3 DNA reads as TGTGCCAGCAGCGTAGCGACTAGCGGGAGTGATACGCAGTATTTT.